A selection of T cell receptor beta chains follows, all from one sample in a study of blood T cell repertoires in COVID-19. The data were produced by immunoSEQ multiplex PCR, yet TCRdb's version contains in-frame clones alone and is incomplete. Here the sample spans 250,000 to 300,000 clones, 65% to 90% being singletons. Material for sequencing was peripheral blood. The receptor source for this set is a woman between 55 and 75 years old with active or convalescent COVID-19. CDR3s include the opening cysteine and the closing phenylalanine or tryptophan. A D gene is named only where the DNA matches it firmly. Clone size is not always given. Where it is, it says once, few, many or a class for expanded clones.

j_gene,d_gene,v_gene,abundance,CDR3aa,CDR3nt
TRBJ2-7,TRBD1,TRBV11-1,-,CASTPRDRASYEQYF,TGTGCCAGCACGCCCCGGGACAGGGCCTCCTACGAGCAGTACTTC
TRBJ2-1,TRBD2,TRBV6-4,-,CASSLGGGPYNEQFF,TGTGCCAGCAGTCTGGGGGGGGGACCCTACAATGAGCAGTTCTTC
TRBJ1-2,-,TRBV3-1/TRBV3-2,-,CASSQTRRLGYTF,TGTGCCAGCAGCCAAACACGGAGACTCGGCTACACCTTC
TRBJ1-2,TRBD1,TRBV27,few,CASSLAQQGASYGYTF,TGTGCCAGCAGTCTCGCTCAACAGGGGGCGAGCTATGGCTACACCTTC
TRBJ1-2,-,TRBV2,few,CASRGHGYTF,TGTGCCAGCAGGGGGCATGGCTACACCTTC
TRBJ2-2,-,TRBV19,-,CASSTLSPFGELFF,TGTGCCAGTAGTACCCTTTCCCCCTTCGGGGAGCTGTTTTTT
TRBJ1-1,-,TRBV15,-,CATSRDMSGNTEAFF,TGTGCCACCAGCAGAGATATGTCGGGGAACACTGAAGCTTTCTTT
TRBJ2-7,-,TRBV27,-,CASSWGREQYF,TGTGCCAGCAGTTGGGGGCGCGAGCAGTACTTC
TRBJ2-3,-,TRBV6-4,few,CASSAGGALTSGGTQYF,TGTGCCAGCAGTGCTGGGGGGGCCCTCACCTCGGGGGGTACGCAGTATTTT
TRBJ2-3,-,TRBV6-5,-,CASQEGGSDTQYF,TGTGCCAGCCAGGAGGGGGGGTCAGATACGCAGTATTTT
TRBJ1-2,-,TRBV7-8,once,CASSLDTGTDYGYTF,TGTGCCAGCAGCTTAGACACAGGCACCGATTATGGCTACACCTTC
TRBJ2-1,TRBD2,TRBV4-2,-,CASSQRLAGNYNEQFF,TGTGCCAGCAGCCAAAGGCTAGCGGGGAATTACAATGAGCAGTTCTTC
TRBJ2-2,-,TRBV5-4,-,CASSLPGYGTGELFF,TGTGCCAGCAGCCTGCCGGGGTATGGCACCGGGGAGCTGTTTTTT